Each of the 12 T cell receptor beta chains below was sequenced from the same sample in a study of cytotoxic CD8 clonotypes in ibrutinib-treated CLL. Clones were read by immunoSEQ multiplex PCR, and TCRdb kept only the in-frame ones, dropping some. The sample holds roughly 330,000 clones; over 55% are singletons and the top ten take 5% to 6.5%. The material was PBMCs, obtained after 36 months of ibrutinib treatment. All receptors come from a human donor with chronic lymphocytic leukemia.

The chain carries TRBV5-3 and TRBJ2-1, with a weak D call TRBD1 (5 bases). TRBV5-3 is treated as an ORF (open reading frame) with a function not yet certain. V lost 0 bases and J 5 bases, leaving 9 bases between the germline ends. CDR3 length: 14 residues. In DNA, the CDR3 is TGTGCCAGAAGCTTGGGGAGACAGAACAATGAGCAGTTCTTC. It yields the protein CARSLGRQNNEQFF.

This clone came up a few times. The chain combines TRBV7-2 with TRBJ1-5; D gene uncertain. Germline loops: CDR1 SGHTA, CDR2 FQGNSA. V lost 3 bases and J 7 bases, leaving 16 bases between the germline ends. CDR3 size: 15 residues. The CDR3 sequence: CASSFQGQLSQPQHF. Written as DNA, the CDR3 is TGTGCCAGCAGCTTTCAAGGGCAGTTAAGCCAGCCCCAGCATTTT.

The chain combines TRBV5-4 with TRBJ1-2; TRBD1 agrees at 7 bases. Unmatched junction bases numbered 9, after V lost 1 base and J lost 0 bases. Looked up from germline, CDR1 is SGHNT and CDR2 is YYREEE (reference sequence). The CDR3 spans 17 residues. The CDR3 DNA follows: TGTGCCAGCAGCTTGCCCGGGACAGAATACACTAACTATGGCTACACCTTC. Its translation is CASSLPGTEYTNYGYTF. The variable domain in full, with the rest retrieved from reference TRBV5-4 and TRBJ1-2, is ETGVTQSPTHLIKTRGQQVTLRCSSQSGHNTVSWYQQALGQGPQFIFQYYREEENGRGNFPPRFSGLQFPNYSSELNVNALELDDSALYLCASSLPGTEYTNYGYTFGSGTRLTVV.

The gene calls are TRBV25-1 and TRBJ1-2; D unclear. Germline V lookup: CDR1 MGHDK, CDR2 SYGVNS. This CDR3 is built from 15 residues. Trimming took 2 bases from V and 4 from J, leaving 14 bases between them. CDR3 coding DNA: TGTGCCAGCAGTGAACCGAATTCTGAGGGCTATGGCTACACCTTC. It encodes CASSEPNSEGYGYTF.

The CDR3 region has the DNA TGTGCCACCAGCGGCTGGACAGGGGGAGCTCAAGAGACCCAGTACTTC. Residues: CATSGWTGGAQETQYF. This chain links TRBV15 with TRBJ2-5; the match to TRBD1 covers 10 bases. The CDR3 contains 16 residues. In germline, CDR1 is LNHNV, CDR2 YYDKDF (reference sequence). V lost 5 bases and J lost 2; bases outside the gene matches: 8.

As for this clone: Different DNA sequences within this sample yield the same CDR3. The chain carries TRBV9 and TRBJ1-3; TRBD1 agrees at 7 bases. Per the germline V gene, CDR1 is SGDLS and CDR2 is YYNGEE. This CDR3 spans 15 amino acids. Trimming removed 0 bases from V and 2 bases from J; junction bases left unmatched: 2. CDR3 in amino acids: CASSVEGATGNTIYF. The CDR3 region has the DNA TGTGCCAGCAGCGTAGAGGGGGCCACTGGAAACACCATATATTTT.

The CDR3 region has the DNA TGTGCCAGCAGCCAAGATAAGGGAGTATATAGCAATCAGCCCCAGCATTTT. Encoded protein: CASSQDKGVYSNQPQHF. This chain joins TRBV4-2 and TRBJ1-5; D is ambiguous. The ends were cut back, 0 bases at V and 0 bases at J, with 12 bases in the middle. There are 17 residues in the CDR3. Germline V gene data show CDR1 as LGHNA and CDR2 as YNFKEQ.

The chain employs TRBV2 and TRBJ2-5, with D unclear. The germline CDR1 and CDR2 sequences are SNHLY and FYNNEI. V lost 4 bases, J lost 12 bases, and 21 bases lay in between. The CDR3 has 14 amino acids. The CDR3 DNA is TGTGCCAGCAGTGGAACCTACGTTGGGGTGATTGAGTACTTC. Translating it yields CASSGTYVGVIEYF.

The chain employs TRBV5-1 and TRBJ1-1; 8 bases are a match to TRBD1. Germline assignment: CDR1 SGHRS and CDR2 YFSETQ. The J segment lost 4 bases and the V segment lost 6 bases, leaving 11 bases of the junction unmatched. This CDR3 region has 15 residues. CDR3 bases: TGCGCCAGCACCACAACAGGGGGAAGTGTCACTGAAGCTTTCTTT. Translating it yields CASTTTGGSVTEAFF.

V usage is TRBV28 and J usage is TRBJ2-3; D is ambiguous. The CDR3 contains 12 residues. CDR1 and CDR2 from the germline V gene are MDHEN and SYDVKM. V lost 10 bases and J lost 5, with 13 bases in between. As DNA, the CDR3 is TGTGCCACCTCTGAGGCCTTAGATACGCAGTATTTT. As protein: CATSEALDTQYF.

This clone was seen once. J is TRBJ2-3 and V is TRBV4-1; TRBD2 agrees at 9 bases. With 1 base clipped from V and 6 bases from J, the junction kept 8 bases outside the gene matches. CDR3 length: 16 residues. CDR1 is MGHRA, CDR2 YSYEKL, per germline. CDR3 bases: TGCGCCAGCAGCCAAGCTCTAGCGGGAAGGGGGGATACGCAGTATTTT. As protein: CASSQALAGRGDTQYF.

Concerning this clone: At the DNA level, this CDR3 is encoded by other sequences in the same sample as well. The chain is built from TRBV19 and TRBJ2-7; 7 bases line up with TRBD2. With 5 bases clipped from V and 0 bases from J, the junction kept 7 bases outside the gene matches. Germline V lookup: CDR1 LNHDA, CDR2 SQIVND (reference sequence). The CDR3 sequence is 15 residues long. DNA for the CDR3: TGTGCCAGTAGTTCGTCTAGCGGTAGCTCCTACGAGCAGTACTTC. It specifies CASSSSSGSSYEQYF.